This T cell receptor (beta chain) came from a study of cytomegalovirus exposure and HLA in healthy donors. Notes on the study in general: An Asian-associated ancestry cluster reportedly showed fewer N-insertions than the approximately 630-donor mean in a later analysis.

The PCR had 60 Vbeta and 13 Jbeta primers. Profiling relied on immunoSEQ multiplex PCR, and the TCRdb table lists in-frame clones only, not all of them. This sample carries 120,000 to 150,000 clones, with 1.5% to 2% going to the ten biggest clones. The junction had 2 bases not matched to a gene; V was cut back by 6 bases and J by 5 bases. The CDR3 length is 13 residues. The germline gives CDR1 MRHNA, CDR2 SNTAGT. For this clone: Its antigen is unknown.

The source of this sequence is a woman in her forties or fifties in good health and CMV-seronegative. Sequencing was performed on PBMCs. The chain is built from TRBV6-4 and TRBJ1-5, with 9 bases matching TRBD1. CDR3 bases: TGTGCCAGCAGCCGGGACAGGGATCAGCCCCAGCATTTT. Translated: CASSRDRDQPQHF.